The T cell receptor (beta chain) described here comes from a study of T cells in women clearing cervical HPV infection (dated by TCRdb to the late 2010s). Some background on the complete study: The cases were 25 to 30 women with histologically confirmed HPV16-related CIN3 or worse, and 2 of these cases were invasive cancers. The controls were about two dozen women whose single incident HPV16 infection cleared within 12 months with no development of precancer or cancer. Case blood was taken at the visit when the lesion was first identified, whereas control blood was taken when infection was no longer detected. Among cases, blood sampling occurred a median of about 150 days after lesion detection, with an interquartile range of roughly 85 to 210 days. HLA typing was available for only a few women, so HLA type could not be excluded as a confounder. Nested within Costa Rica's Guanacaste HPV Natural History Study, an exploratory proof-of-principle case-control study compared TCR repertoires across cervical HPV16 outcomes. Cases and controls were matched on year of sample collection and on age within five years. Cases had a median age of almost 35 years compared with 38 for controls, and baseline characteristics showed no significant differences between the groups. In the parent cohort, about 10,000 women aged 18 or older were enrolled in Guanacaste, Costa Rica, during about 1992 to 1994 and were followed for roughly 7 years. Five blinded duplicates per group were added as quality controls, giving some 60 samples: some 50 participants and some 10 replicates. Overall study outcomes, separate from this receptor: Cases had lower TRBV6-7 relative abundance than controls (about 0.1% versus 0.15%; Bonferroni P = 0.0008). By combining richness with V gene abundances, random forest classifiers separated cases from controls with an estimated AUC of around 0.8. Whether associations preceded infection or resulted from infection could not be shown with the cross-sectional design, and effector/memory subsets and HPV-specific T cells were not isolated. T-cell numbers per sample were unknown, so richness differences could reflect varying T-cell content rather than repertoire biology. Significantly higher TCR repertoire richness was observed in CIN3+ cases than in controls across sequencing depths, whereas no difference in evenness was found.

Note on this clone: This clone's antigen is unknown. The read gets to within 3 residues of the CDR3 end, and the germline J gene fills in the rest.

Every participant had a single incident cervical HPV16 infection, and women with prevalent HPV16 infections were excluded. Cervical HPV DNA was detected by MY09/MY11 PCR and genotyped by dot-blot hybridization. Fifteen mL of heparinized blood were centrifuged, and the buffy coat was split into aliquots, frozen at -30 degrees C, and then kept at -80 degrees C. Genomic DNA was extracted from buffy coat specimens using QIAGEN kits. The germline V gene gives CDR1 as MNHEY and CDR2 as SVGEGT. V is pruned by 5 bases and J by 3 bases, leaving 5 bases of the junction without a gene match. The CDR3 starts with the cysteine, ends with the phenylalanine, and has 14 residues. The DNA has 33 bases, all within the CDR3, and is read from base 1. TCR beta CDR3 regions were amplified by multiplex PCR using the immunoSEQ assay from an average of 1200 ng genomic DNA per sample. The assay corrected primer bias using a complete synthetic TCR repertoire to establish an amplification baseline. The amplicons were sequenced using the Illumina platform. As for how the authors treated the data: Sequence errors were corrected by clustering with frequency ratios and a modified nearest-neighbor algorithm, and the sequences were then analyzed in the immunoSEQ Analyzer using IMGT gene definitions. At each rarefaction depth, TCR richness and evenness were averaged over 20 rarefaction repeats, and samples with fewer sequences than the depth were excluded. V, D and J gene relative abundances were compared between groups with Wilcoxon rank sum tests, applying FDR correction. Blinded duplicates gave an intraclass correlation of about 96% for TCR richness and an average of about 76% across around 66 gene segments. This is the immuneACCESS table as TCRdb keeps it, with only in-frame sequences that have V and J called. A part of the clones is gone; compared with another copy, unresolved V genes explain less than half, and the rest is unexplained. That table supplies the V and J calls and clone size; D and trimming were determined from the DNA. The sample table includes around 23,000 clones. The top ten constitute about 23% of the sample.

This sequence was found in a woman aged 18 to 75 with a cervical HPV16 infection that either progressed to CIN3+ or cleared (not recorded which). The sequence joins TRBV6-2 or TRBV6-3 to TRBJ1-1; the junction holds 8 bases that match TRBD1. Sequenced input: blood buffy coat. CDR3 DNA, as far as it was read: TGTGCCAGCAGTGCGACAGGGGAGCACACTGAA. Translated, it gives CASSATGEHTE. In full, the CDR3 reads CASSATGEHTEAFF.